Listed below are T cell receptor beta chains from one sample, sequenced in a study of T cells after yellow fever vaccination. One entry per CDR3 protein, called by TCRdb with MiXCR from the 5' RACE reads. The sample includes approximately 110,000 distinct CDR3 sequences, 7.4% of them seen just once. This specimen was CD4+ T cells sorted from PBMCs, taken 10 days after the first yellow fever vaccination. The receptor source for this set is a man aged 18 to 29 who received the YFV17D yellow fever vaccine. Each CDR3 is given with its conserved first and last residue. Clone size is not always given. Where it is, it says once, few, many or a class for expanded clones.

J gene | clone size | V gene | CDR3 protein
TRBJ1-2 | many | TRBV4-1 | CASSQASYGYTF
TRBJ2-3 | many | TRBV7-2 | CASSPRFQVITDTQYF
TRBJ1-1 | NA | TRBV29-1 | CSVEDQVFLRDRGNLITEAFF
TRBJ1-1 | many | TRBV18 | CASSQGKGSEAFF
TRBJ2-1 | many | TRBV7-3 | CASSPTNNEQFF
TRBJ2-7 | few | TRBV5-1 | CASSTDREQYF
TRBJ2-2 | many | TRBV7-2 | CASSATSDVGELFF
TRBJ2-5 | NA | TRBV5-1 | CATCSGDRGRGETQYF
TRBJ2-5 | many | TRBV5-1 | CASSFQRGSVSETQYF
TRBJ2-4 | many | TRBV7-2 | CASSLEPVNIQYF
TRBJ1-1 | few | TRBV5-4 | CASSLDPTGAEAFF
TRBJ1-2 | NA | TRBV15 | CATSGVRDRAFNYGYTF
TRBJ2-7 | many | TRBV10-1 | CASGPGHPGEQYF
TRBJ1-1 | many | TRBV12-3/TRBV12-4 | CASSRPGQATEAFF
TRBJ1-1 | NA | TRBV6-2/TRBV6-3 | CASSHNGRTEAFF